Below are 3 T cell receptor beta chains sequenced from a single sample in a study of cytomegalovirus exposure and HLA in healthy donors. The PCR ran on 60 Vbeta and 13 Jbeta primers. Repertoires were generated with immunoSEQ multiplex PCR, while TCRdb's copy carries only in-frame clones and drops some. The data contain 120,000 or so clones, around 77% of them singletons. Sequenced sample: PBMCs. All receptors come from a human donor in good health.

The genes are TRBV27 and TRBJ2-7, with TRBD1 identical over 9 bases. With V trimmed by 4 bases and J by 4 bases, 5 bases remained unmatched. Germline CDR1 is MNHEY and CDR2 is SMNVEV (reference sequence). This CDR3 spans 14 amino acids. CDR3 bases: TGTGCCAGCAGTTCCCCGGGACAGGGTTACGAGCAGTACTTC. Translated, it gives CASSSPGQGYEQYF.

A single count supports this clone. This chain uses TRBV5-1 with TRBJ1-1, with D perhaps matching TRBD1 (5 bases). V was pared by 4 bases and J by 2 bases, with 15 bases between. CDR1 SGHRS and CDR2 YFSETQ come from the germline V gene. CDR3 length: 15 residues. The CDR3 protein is CASSPTANLNTEAFF. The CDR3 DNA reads TGCGCCAGCAGCCCGACAGCAAACTTAAACACTGAAGCTTTCTTT.

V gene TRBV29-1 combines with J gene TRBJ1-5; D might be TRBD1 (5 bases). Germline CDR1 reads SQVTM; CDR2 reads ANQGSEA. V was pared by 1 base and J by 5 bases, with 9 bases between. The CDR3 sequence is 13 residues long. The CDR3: CSVEGQGDQPQHF. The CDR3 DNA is TGCAGCGTTGAAGGCCAGGGTGATCAGCCCCAGCATTTT.